This record concerns one T cell receptor (beta chain) sequence. No antigen is known for it. This entry is derived from a study of T cell clonotyping in hematopoietic cell transplantation. Across the whole study: Cytoreduction preceded collection of pretransplant recipient samples. The study, taken as a whole, reports: After transplant, recipient diversity fell while pathologically expanded clonotypes grew through day 180.

Some clones are missing from TCRdb's copy, which holds only in-frame ones; the method was immunoSEQ multiplex PCR. Of 45,000 or so clones listed, 80% to 85% are singletons. Documented time point: recipient sample about 28 days before transplant, after cytoreduction. Blood collection times were about day -28 and days 30, 100, 180 posttransplant. The sequencing here drew on peripheral blood mononuclear cells, taken before stem cell transplant. The TCR was taken from a man in his sixties with myelodysplastic syndrome. Some clones in this sample may be carry-over from other donors' samples.

This chain's CDR3 is CASSLVGGFGDTEAFF. In nucleotides, the CDR3 is TGTGCCAGCAGCTTAGTGGGGGGATTTGGGGACACTGAAGCTTTCTTT. The chain employs TRBV7-6 and TRBJ1-1; perhaps TRBD1 as D (5 bases). V was pared by 1 base and J by 3 bases, with 15 bases between. In germline, CDR1 is SGHVS, CDR2 FNYEAQ. The CDR3 sequence is 16 residues long.